Each of the 31 T cell receptor beta chains below was sequenced from the same sample in a study of regulatory T cells in long-lasting Graves disease. Sequencing libraries for TCR beta were prepared with iRepertoire HTBI primers and Arm-PCR of CDR3 regions. TCRdb itself ran the multiplex PCR reads through MiXCR, one entry per CDR3 protein. This table holds a few hundred thousand distinct CDR3 sequences, around 20% found once. Time point described: persistent/refractory GD, antithyroid drugs over 5 years with positive TRAb. With RNA extracted from PBMCs as input, the TCR library was made. The material was peripheral blood mononuclear cells (PBMCs), obtained when the disease was refractory, from a patient treated with antithyroid drugs. The receptors here all came from a female donor with Graves disease.

V is TRBV3-1 and J is TRBJ1-1; D is unresolved. The CDR3 covers 11 residues. The germline gives CDR1 LGHDT, CDR2 YNNKEL (reference sequence). The V end lost 9 bases, the J end lost 6 bases, and 11 bases lay between the germline ends. The CDR3 sequence is CASIGSSEAFF. CDR3 DNA sequence: TGTGCCAGTATAGGGAGCTCTGAAGCTTTCTTT.

This chain connects TRBV28 to TRBJ2-2, with 7 positions matching TRBD1. The germline V gene encodes CDR1 MDHEN and CDR2 SYDVKM. The CDR3 consists of 13 residues. Trimming cost V 5 bases and J 6 bases; bases outside gene matches: 3. DNA for the CDR3: TGTGCCAGCAGTCCCCAGGGGGCCGGGGAGCTGTTTTTT. Translation: CASSPQGAGELFF.

This clonotype appeared many times. V and J are TRBV7-2 and TRBJ2-5; D ambiguous. The germline V and J ends were trimmed by 5 bases and 1 base, with 11 bases remaining between them. Germline V CDR1 and CDR2: SGHTA, FQGNSA. The CDR3 is 14 amino acids. CDR3: CASSPSPVQETQYF. Here the CDR3 DNA reads TGTGCCAGCAGCCCCTCCCCAGTCCAAGAGACCCAGTACTTC.

The rearrangement uses TRBV25-1 and TRBJ1-2; the D gene is possibly TRBD1 (6 bases). The CDR3 extends over 12 amino acids. From germline, CDR1 is MGHDK and CDR2 SYGVNS. V dropped 3 bases and J dropped 9 bases, with 11 bases sitting between them. CDR3 protein: CASSEGRGSYTF. In DNA, the CDR3 is TGTGCCAGCAGTGAGGGCAGGGGAAGCTACACCTTC.

This clonotype was detected only a few times. J is TRBJ2-5 and V is TRBV10-3, with D possibly TRBD1 on 6 matching bases. The CDR3 extends over 13 amino acids. The V and J ends lost 4 bases and 3 bases respectively, with 9 bases between them. CDR1 is ENHRY, CDR2 SYGVKD, per germline. The CDR3 is CAISGTEKETQYF. The CDR3 DNA is TGTGCCATCAGTGGGACAGAAAAAGAGACCCAGTACTTC.

This clonotype was picked up a small number of times. The gene calls are TRBV19 and TRBJ2-4, with D unresolved. Germline V CDR1 and CDR2: LNHDA, SQIVND (reference sequence). With 3 bases removed from V and 0 bases from J, the gap between germline ends came to 6 bases. The CDR3 has 14 amino acids. CDR3: CASSIALAKNIQYF. As DNA, the CDR3 is TGTGCCAGTAGTATTGCGTTAGCCAAAAACATTCAGTACTTC.

The table lists this clonotype with many counts. The chain combines TRBV2 with TRBJ1-1; no clear D. This CDR3 is 13 amino acids long. Germline V lookup: CDR1 SNHLY, CDR2 FYNNEI. V lost 4 bases and J 6 bases, leaving 12 bases between the germline ends. DNA for the CDR3: TGTGCCAGCAGTGCAGAAACAGCGTCTGAAGCTTTCTTT. Protein product: CASSAETASEAFF.

This clonotype was observed many times. This chain links TRBV28 with TRBJ1-1; 7 nucleotides match TRBD1. Looked up from germline, CDR1 is MDHEN and CDR2 is SYDVKM. The CDR3 is 14 amino acids. V lost 8 bases and J lost 0; bases outside the gene matches: 6. The CDR3 reads CASETGPMNTEAFF. CDR3 nucleotide sequence: TGTGCCAGCGAGACAGGGCCCATGAACACTGAAGCTTTCTTT.

This clonotype was seen a handful of times. This chain links TRBV29-1 with TRBJ1-1, with TRBD1 matching 8 bases. The CDR3 has 15 amino acids. Germline values: CDR1 SQVTM, CDR2 ANQGSEA. V lost 6 bases and J lost 4; bases outside the gene matches: 13. CDR3 sequence: CSVGVTGVFGTEAFF. For the CDR3, the DNA is TGCAGCGTGGGCGTGACAGGGGTGTTTGGCACTGAAGCTTTCTTT.

With respect to this clonotype: A much larger clone lies a single base off, so this may be a read error. This chain links TRBV20-1 with TRBJ1-2, with TRBD1 as a possible D gene (5 bases). V lost 5 bases to trimming and J lost 14 bases, with 15 bases between them. This CDR3 has 10 residues. CDR1 DFQATT and CDR2 SNEGSKA come from the germline V gene (reference sequence). The CDR3 loop is CSAFRATLTF. CDR3 in DNA: TGCAGTGCTTTCAGGGCTACCCTAACCTTC.

This chain links TRBV4-3 with TRBJ2-7, with a tentative D call TRBD2 (5 bases). CDR3 length: 14 residues. The germline V and J ends were trimmed by 0 bases and 7 bases, with 13 bases remaining between them. The germline gives CDR1 LGHNA, CDR2 YSLEER. As DNA, the CDR3 is TGCGCCAGCAGCCAAGAATTGACGGCGGGTGAGCAGTACTTC. This gives the protein CASSQELTAGEQYF.

This clonotype occurred a few times. The rearrangement links TRBV5-5 to TRBJ1-2; 7 bases align to TRBD1. Germline V gene sequence: CDR1 SGHKS, CDR2 YYEKEE (reference sequence). This CDR3 has 15 amino acids. The V gene end was trimmed by 2 bases and the J gene end by 8 bases; junction bases not matched to a gene: 12. The CDR3 DNA follows: TGTGCCAGCAGCTTACGAGGGACAGAGACCGAGGGCTACACCTTC. Its protein product is CASSLRGTETEGYTF. The whole variable domain, filled in from reference TRBV5-5 and TRBJ1-2, reads DAGVTQSPTHLIKTRGQQVTLRCSPISGHKSVSWYQQVLGQGPQFIFQYYEKEERGRGNFPDRFSARQFPNYSSELNVNALLLGDSALYLCASSLRGTETEGYTFGSGTRLTVV.

This clonotype has a count of ten or more. The chain uses TRBV7-3 and TRBJ2-5; D remains ambiguous. The CDR3 has 13 amino acids. Germline CDR1 and CDR2: SGHTA and FQGTGA. The V end was cut by 3 bases, the J end by 1 base, with 6 bases between. CDR3 nucleotides: TGTGCCAGCAGCTTTCGCGGCCAAGAGACCCAGTACTTC. Its translation: CASSFRGQETQYF.

About this clonotype: It may be a read error: a sequence one base away is much more abundant. This chain links TRBV11-2 with TRBJ2-7; D possibly matches TRBD1 or TRBD2 (5 bases each). Germline CDR1 is SGHAT and CDR2 is FQNNGV. The CDR3 covers 15 residues. CDR3 sequence (DNA): TGTGCCGGCAGCTTACGCAGGGACGCGCGGAACGAGCAGTACTTC. Its translation is CAGSLRRDARNEQYF.

This clonotype was counted a single time. The chain carries TRBV7-9 and TRBJ1-1; D gene unclear. Germline V gene sequence: CDR1 SEHNR, CDR2 FQNEAQ (reference sequence). The V and J ends lost 0 bases and 5 bases respectively, with 4 bases between them. The CDR3 totals 12 residues. The DNA of the CDR3 is TGTGCCAGCAGCTTAGCGGAGACTGAAGCTTTCTTT. Protein product: CASSLAETEAFF.

This clonotype has ten or more counts. This chain links TRBV7-3 with TRBJ2-5; the D gene is possibly TRBD2 (5 bases). CDR3 size: 16 residues. Trimming stripped 5 bases from V and 5 bases from J, with 21 bases between. Germline CDR1 reads SGHTA; CDR2 reads FQGTGA. The CDR3 DNA reads as TGTGCCAGCAGCCCCACCCGGACTCGGGGTCGGGAGACCCAGTACTTC. Residues: CASSPTRTRGRETQYF.

V gene TRBV29-1 combines with J gene TRBJ2-7; 8 nucleotides match TRBD2. CDR1 SQVTM and CDR2 ANQGSEA come from the germline V gene. This CDR3 is built from 14 residues. J was trimmed by 2 bases and V by 6 bases; bases with no gene match: 9. The chain's CDR3 is CSVELAVTPYEQYF. CDR3 sequence (DNA): TGCAGCGTAGAACTAGCGGTAACTCCCTACGAGCAGTACTTC.

In this sample, this clonotype turned up a few times. This chain connects TRBV9 to TRBJ1-4; D call uncertain. The ends were cut back, 1 base at V and 8 bases at J, with 12 bases in the middle. Germline V lookup: CDR1 SGDLS, CDR2 YYNGEE. This CDR3 comprises 14 residues. CDR3 coding DNA: TGTGCCAGCAGCGTACGGCCTCGGTCAGAAAAACTGTTTTTT. This sequence encodes CASSVRPRSEKLFF.

V is TRBV18 and J is TRBJ1-6; no reliable D call. V dropped 5 bases and J dropped 9 bases, with 8 bases sitting between them. CDR3 length equals 12 residues. Germline V CDR1 and CDR2: KGHSH, LQKENI. CDR3: CASSSGGSPLHF. The CDR3 DNA is TGTGCCAGCTCATCAGGCGGTTCACCCCTCCACTTT.

This clonotype was observed a few times. The chain links TRBV27 to TRBJ1-6; 11 bases agree with TRBD1. This CDR3 contains 15 residues. The junction had 8 bases not matched to a gene; V was cut back by 7 bases and J by 9 bases. CDR1 MNHEY and CDR2 SMNVEV come from the germline V gene (reference sequence). The CDR3 bases are TGTGCCAGCAACCCCCGGACAGGGGGCTTTTCACCCCTCCACTTT. Protein: CASNPRTGGFSPLHF.

V gene TRBV18 combines with J gene TRBJ2-2; D might be TRBD1 or TRBD2, each matching 6 bases. Germline V gene sequence: CDR1 KGHSH, CDR2 LQKENI. Between the trimmed V and J ends, which lost 0 bases and 5 bases, there was a span of 10 bases. This CDR3 is built from 15 residues. CDR3 in amino acids: CASSPPTRGTGELFF. The CDR3 coding sequence is TGTGCCAGCTCACCACCGACTAGGGGGACCGGGGAGCTGTTTTTT.

The V call is TRBV6-1, the J call TRBJ2-3; D is unclear. CDR3 length: 12 residues. Germline V gene data show CDR1 as MNHNS and CDR2 as SASEGT. The V gene lost 5 bases and the J gene lost 4 bases, with 7 bases spanning the gap. For the CDR3, the DNA is TGTGCCAGCAGTACCTTACCAGATACGCAGTATTTT. This encodes CASSTLPDTQYF.

V gene TRBV5-6 combines with J gene TRBJ2-7, with D perhaps matching TRBD1 or TRBD2 (5 bases each). The CDR3 totals 14 residues. Germline CDR1 and CDR2: SGHDT and YYEEEE. Trimming removed 1 base from V and 2 bases from J, with 10 bases in between. For the CDR3, the DNA is TGTGCCAGCAGCTTGTACGGGGCCCCCTACGAGCAGTACTTC. It translates to CASSLYGAPYEQYF.

The chain combines TRBV7-9 with TRBJ2-7; either TRBD1 or TRBD2 may fit D (6 bases each). Germline CDR1 SEHNR, CDR2 FQNEAQ (reference sequence). Trimming shortened V by 5 bases and J by 3 bases, and 20 bases separated the two germline ends. The CDR3 extends over 16 amino acids. Written as DNA, the CDR3 is TGTGCCAGCAGCAACTGGAGGGGGGAAGCAATCTACGAGCAGTACTTC. Amino acids: CASSNWRGEAIYEQYF.

V gene TRBV20-1 combines with J gene TRBJ2-6; D perhaps matches TRBD2 (5 bases). The germline V and J ends were trimmed by 3 bases and 0 bases, with 6 bases remaining between them. Germline CDR1 reads DFQATT; CDR2 reads SNEGSKA (reference sequence). This CDR3 contains 14 residues. The CDR3 here is CSARDFSGANVLTF. CDR3 sequence (DNA): TGCAGTGCTAGGGACTTCTCTGGGGCCAACGTCCTGACTTTC.

This clonotype was recorded many times. V usage is TRBV7-2 and J usage is TRBJ2-7; 11 positions match TRBD2. The CDR3 has 17 amino acids. The germline CDR1 and CDR2 sequences are SGHTA and FQGNSA. V lost 3 bases, J lost 0 bases, and 7 bases stayed unmatched. As DNA, the CDR3 is TGTGCCAGCAGCTTTGGGACTAGCGGTCTTCCCTCCTACGAGCAGTACTTC. Translation gives CASSFGTSGLPSYEQYF.

This clonotype was observed a few times. V is TRBV10-3 and J is TRBJ1-2, with D perhaps TRBD1 (5 bases). The germline V gene has CDR1 ENHRY and CDR2 SYGVKD. The V end lost 0 bases, the J end lost 6 bases, and 8 bases lay between the germline ends. CDR3 length equals 13 residues. The CDR3 bases are TGTGCCATCAGTGAGTCCTCAGGGAATGGCTACACCTTC. The encoded protein is CAISESSGNGYTF.

The chain joins TRBV13 to TRBJ2-3; D remains ambiguous. This CDR3 comprises 14 residues. Trimming took off 0 bases at V and 3 bases at J, with 7 bases between the two ends. Germline-derived CDR1 and CDR2 are PRHDT and FYEKMQ (reference sequence). The CDR3 sequence: CASSLGPRTDTQYF. As DNA, the CDR3 is TGTGCCAGCAGCTTAGGACCCAGAACAGATACGCAGTATTTT.

A few counts support this clonotype. The chain joins TRBV5-1 to TRBJ2-7, with 8 bases fitting TRBD1. V dropped 4 bases and J dropped 3; count of bases not matched to a gene: 3. CDR3 length: 13 amino acids. CDR1 SGHRS and CDR2 YFSETQ come from the germline V gene. CDR3 in amino acids: CASSDTGGYEQYF. The DNA for the CDR3 is TGCGCCAGCAGCGACACAGGGGGCTACGAGCAGTACTTC. Full variable domain (remainder filled in from reference TRBV5-1 and TRBJ2-7): KAGVTQTPRYLIKTRGQQVTLSCSPISGHRSVSWYQQTPGQGLQFLFEYFSETQRNKGNFPGRFSGRQFSNSRSEMNVSTLELGDSALYLCASSDTGGYEQYFGPGTRLTVT.

As concerns this clonotype: Germline is not matched at one junction end, which may reflect a read error. This sequence joins TRBV20-1 and TRBJ2-7, with D perhaps given as TRBD1 or TRBD2 (5 bases each). The CDR3 spans 15 residues. Germline assignment: CDR1 DFQATT and CDR2 SNEGSKA (reference sequence). Written as DNA, the CDR3 is TGCAGTGCCAGAGGGCCCGGGACGGACTCCTACGAGCAGTACTTC. As protein: CSARGPGTDSYEQYF.

Turning to this clonotype: This may stem from a read error, because a much larger clone lies one nucleotide away. The chain links TRBV27 to TRBJ2-2; D assignment may be TRBD1 or TRBD2 (6 bases each). Per the germline V gene, CDR1 is MNHEY and CDR2 is SMNVEV (reference sequence). The CDR3 is made up of 19 amino acids. Written as DNA, the CDR3 is TGTGCCAGCAGCCTAACATCAGGGTTATACTATGGGGACACCGGGGGGCTGTTTTTT. Its translation is CASSLTSGLYYGDTGGLFF.